The next 12 T cell receptor beta chains were all read from a single sample in a study of early T cells in non-severe SARS-CoV-2 infection listed by TCRdb under 2021. Library creation used 5' RACE. Reads for this sample came from a NextSeq 500. TCRdb reprocessed the public reads (quality trimming at Q25 with fastp, clone calling with MiXCR) and kept in-frame beta chains. Identical CDR3 proteins give one entry, which carries the most common genes and DNA. The table for this sample lists 40,000 to 60,000 distinct CDR3 sequences; 6.2% of them were counted only once. Of the sample, approximately 6.3% is held by the ten largest clones. The material was whole blood, obtained at baseline. These TCRs come from an adult who was a healthcare worker with PCR-confirmed SARS-CoV-2 infection or an uninfected control (not recorded which).

The V call is TRBV12-3 or TRBV12-4, the J call TRBJ1-5; TRBD1 aligns across 8 bases. CDR3 length: 14 residues. The J segment lost 7 bases and the V segment lost 6 bases, leaving 8 bases of the junction unmatched. The chain's CDR3 is CASRAQGDGQPQHF. The CDR3, as DNA: TGTGCCAGCAGAGCACAGGGGGACGGGCAGCCCCAGCATTTT.

This clonotype was counted many times. This chain joins TRBV9 and TRBJ1-2, with D possibly being TRBD1 (6 bases). V gave up 3 bases and J gave up 8 bases, with 17 bases separating them. The germline V gene has CDR1 SGDLS and CDR2 YYNGEE. The CDR3 runs to 14 residues. CDR3 protein: CASSATGGAGGYTF. CDR3 coding DNA: TGTGCCAGCAGCGCCACTGGGGGGGCGGGAGGCTACACCTTC. The entire variable domain, with the rest obtained from reference TRBV9 and TRBJ1-2, is as follows: DSGVTQTPKHLITATGQRVTLRCSPRSGDLSVYWYQQSLDQGLQFLIQYYNGEERAKGNILERFSAQQFPDLHSELNLSSLELGDSALYFCASSATGGAGGYTFGSGTRLTVV.

At least ten counts were recorded for this clonotype. The V gene is TRBV10-3, the J gene TRBJ2-7; either TRBD1 or TRBD2 may supply D (6 bases each). The germline V and J ends were trimmed by 10 bases and 2 bases, with 24 bases remaining between them. CDR3 length: 16 amino acids. CDR1 is ENHRY, CDR2 SYGVKD, per germline. The CDR3 DNA reads as TGTGCCACCACCCAGGGGACCGGGACTTGGCCCTACGAGCAGTACTTC. This codes for CATTQGTGTWPYEQYF.

This clonotype was recorded many times. The chain couples TRBV28 to TRBJ2-7; tentatively, D is TRBD2 (6 bases). Germline values: CDR1 MDHEN, CDR2 SYDVKM. V lost 7 bases, J lost 4 bases, and 17 bases lay in between. CDR3 length: 14 residues. CDR3 region: CASIKPGLGYEQYF. The CDR3 nucleotides read TGTGCCAGCATTAAACCGGGACTCGGATACGAGCAGTACTTC.

This clonotype showed up many times. The chain couples TRBV3-1 to TRBJ2-1; D possibly corresponds to TRBD2 (6 bases). CDR1 is LGHDT, CDR2 YNNKEL, per germline (reference sequence). This CDR3 is 14 amino acids long. Trimming took 2 bases from V and 4 from J, leaving 9 bases between them. The CDR3 sequence is CASSQPGGYNEQFF. The CDR3 region has the DNA TGTGCCAGCAGCCAACCCGGGGGATACAATGAGCAGTTCTTC.

Ten or more counts support this clonotype. The chain joins TRBV10-2 to TRBJ2-2, with D unclear. The CDR3 is made up of 14 amino acids. From germline, CDR1 is WSHSY and CDR2 SAAADI. Trimming removed 10 bases at V and 4 bases at J, with 16 bases between. The CDR3 spells CAIRAPGVTGELFF. DNA for the CDR3: TGCGCCATCCGGGCTCCCGGCGTCACCGGGGAGCTGTTTTTT.

In its sample, this clonotype was seen many times. The chain joins TRBV11-2 to TRBJ2-1; D may be TRBD2 (5 bases). Germline V gene data show CDR1 as SGHAT and CDR2 as FQNNGV. The CDR3 has 15 amino acids. V was trimmed by 1 base and J by 3 bases, leaving 10 bases between them. CDR3 sequence: CASSLGTRHYNEQFF. CDR3 DNA: TGTGCCAGCAGCTTAGGTACTAGGCACTACAATGAGCAGTTCTTC.

This clonotype was found many times. This chain joins TRBV20-1 and TRBJ2-1; 16 nucleotides align to TRBD2. The CDR3 contains 18 residues. V lost 1 base to trimming and J lost 7 bases; unmatched junction nucleotides: 10. Germline CDR1 and CDR2: DFQATT and SNEGSKA (reference sequence). The CDR3 loop reads CSARGGTSGRASGNEQFF. The CDR3 bases are TGCAGTGCTAGAGGGGGGACTAGCGGGAGGGCGAGTGGTAATGAGCAGTTCTTC.

The table lists this clonotype with many counts. This chain connects TRBV28 to TRBJ2-2, with 11 bases lining up with TRBD1. J lost 3 bases, V lost 3 bases, and 0 bases had no gene match. The CDR3 extends over 15 amino acids. The germline V gene has CDR1 MDHEN and CDR2 SYDVKM. Written as DNA, the CDR3 is TGTGCCAGCAGTTTGGGACAGGGGGACACCGGGGAGCTGTTTTTT. Its translation is CASSLGQGDTGELFF.

This clonotype was detected a few times. This sequence joins TRBV28 and TRBJ2-7, with TRBD2 identical over 9 bases. Germline trimming cut 5 bases from V and 2 bases from J; bases unmatched to any gene: 4. From germline, CDR1 is MDHEN and CDR2 SYDVKM. CDR3 size: 14 residues. The CDR3 region is CASSAAGGAYEQYF. CDR3 nucleotides: TGTGCCAGCAGTGCAGCGGGAGGTGCCTACGAGCAGTACTTC.

V and J are TRBV6-4 and TRBJ2-1; 9 nucleotides agree with TRBD2. The CDR3 contains 15 residues. CDR1 MRHNA and CDR2 SNTAGT come from the germline V gene. Trimming at V came to 3 bases and at J to 3 bases, leaving 3 bases not matched to a gene. CDR3 bases: TGTGCCAGCAGTGAAAATAGCGGGAGCTACAATGAGCAGTTCTTC. As protein: CASSENSGSYNEQFF.

This chain links TRBV7-2 with TRBJ2-3, with D maybe TRBD2 (5 bases). V lost 4 bases to trimming and J lost 2 bases, with 10 bases between them. CDR1 is SGHTA, CDR2 FQGNSA, per germline. CDR3 size: 14 residues. The CDR3 here is CASSYGLPTDTQYF. In DNA, the CDR3 is TGTGCCAGCAGCTACGGACTGCCCACAGATACGCAGTATTTT.